Following are 32 T cell receptor beta chains from one sample sequenced in a study of OX40 agonist ivuxolimab in advanced cancers. The table came from immunoSEQ multiplex PCR; TCRdb's copy has only in-frame clones and leaves some out. The sample contains 81,000 or so clones, about 90% of which appear only once. The sequenced sample was CD4+ or CD8+ T cells sorted from blood, obtained in a trial of the OX40 agonist ivuxolimab. The source is an adult with an advanced solid tumor such as melanoma, head and neck, liver or kidney cancer.

This clone was counted between two and nine times. The rearrangement links TRBV9 to TRBJ2-1; D is perhaps TRBD2 (5 bases). This CDR3 has 15 residues. Germline lookup yields CDR1 SGDLS and CDR2 YYNGEE. V was cut by 0 bases and J by 2 bases, with 9 bases left in between. The CDR3 here is CASSVEGSPYNEQFF. CDR3 DNA: TGTGCCAGCAGCGTAGAAGGGAGCCCCTACAATGAGCAGTTCTTC.

The chain couples TRBV9 to TRBJ2-1; 8 nucleotides align to TRBD2. Trimming took 3 bases from V and 7 from J; bases not matched to a gene: 18. Germline values: CDR1 SGDLS, CDR2 YYNGEE. The length of the CDR3 is 18 residues. CDR3 region: CASSGPGRGAAVLNEQFF. The CDR3 coding sequence is TGTGCCAGCAGCGGCCCGGGGCGGGGGGCTGCGGTTCTTAATGAGCAGTTCTTC.

The gene calls are TRBV4-1 and TRBJ2-3; 7 positions agree with TRBD2. With 3 bases clipped from V and 0 bases from J, the junction kept 9 bases outside the gene matches. The CDR3 extends over 17 amino acids. Looked up from germline, CDR1 is MGHRA and CDR2 is YSYEKL. This chain's CDR3 is CASSHPFGGGSTDTQYF. In DNA form, the CDR3 reads TGCGCCAGCAGCCACCCTTTTGGGGGAGGGAGCACAGATACGCAGTATTTT.

The CDR3 region has the DNA TGCGCCAGCAGCCCCGGACAAGGGGAAGATATCAATCAGCCCCAGCATTTT. Translated: CASSPGQGEDINQPQHF. The gene calls are TRBV4-3 and TRBJ1-5; D might be TRBD1 (5 bases). Germline loops: CDR1 LGHNA, CDR2 YSLEER. The length of the CDR3 is 17 residues. Trimming stripped 4 bases from V and 3 bases from J, with 19 bases between.

This rearrangement joins TRBV19 to TRBJ2-1, with 8 bases matching TRBD2. The germline V gene has CDR1 LNHDA and CDR2 SQIVND (reference sequence). The CDR3 runs 15 residues. The V and J ends lost 3 bases and 8 bases, in that order; junction bases with no gene match: 9. The CDR3 reads CASSITSGSADEQFF. CDR3 DNA sequence: TGTGCCAGTAGTATCACCAGCGGGAGTGCAGATGAGCAGTTCTTC.

V usage is TRBV12-5 and J usage is TRBJ1-1; tentatively, D is TRBD1 (6 bases). This CDR3 spans 14 amino acids. Per germline, CDR1 LGHNT and CDR2 FRNRAP. Trimming cost V 7 bases and J 5 bases, with 17 bases left between them. DNA of the CDR3: TGTGCTAGTGCCGACCAGGGGCTGGGGACTGAAGCTTTCTTT. Amino acid sequence: CASADQGLGTEAFF. The full variable domain, with the rest looked up from reference TRBV12-5 and TRBJ1-1, is DARVTQTPRHKVTEMGQEVTMRCQPILGHNTVFWYRQTMMQGLELLAYFRNRAPLDDSGMPKDRFSAEMPDATLATLKIQPSEPRDSAVYFCASADQGLGTEAFFGQGTRLTVV.

V and J are TRBV7-8 and TRBJ1-6; D call uncertain. Trimming removed 1 base from V and 7 bases from J, with 11 bases in between. There are 15 residues in the CDR3. The germline gives CDR1 SGHVS, CDR2 FQNEAQ. CDR3 nucleotides: TGTGCCAGCAGCTTAGGGGCCCTATCAAATTCACCCCTCCACTTT. This translates into CASSLGALSNSPLHF.

Here the CDR3 reads CASSVAVSGNTIYF. CDR3 sequence (DNA): TGTGCCAGCAGCGTAGCGGTCTCTGGAAACACCATATATTTT. V usage is TRBV9 and J usage is TRBJ1-3; D is undetermined. Trimming shortened V by 0 bases and J by 0 bases, and 4 bases separated the two germline ends. CDR1 SGDLS and CDR2 YYNGEE come from the germline V gene. The CDR3 loop spans 14 amino acids.

V and J are TRBV2 and TRBJ2-3; D perhaps matches TRBD2 (5 bases). Trimming took 3 bases from V and 4 from J, leaving 14 bases between them. The CDR3 extends over 15 amino acids. Germline V gives CDR1 SNHLY, CDR2 FYNNEI. The CDR3 DNA reads TGTGCCAGCAGTGAGGGGTTCAGTAGCGCAGATACGCAGTATTTT. Translation gives CASSEGFSSADTQYF.

V is TRBV10-3 and J is TRBJ1-1, with D possibly being TRBD1 (5 bases). V was clipped by 2 bases and J by 4 bases, with 11 bases between them. The CDR3 extends over 14 amino acids. Looked up from germline, CDR1 is ENHRY and CDR2 is SYGVKD. The DNA of the CDR3 is TGTGCCATCAGTGAGAGTTCAGGGACCACTGAAGCTTTCTTT. This sequence encodes CAISESSGTTEAFF.

The chain recombines TRBV28 with TRBJ1-2; no firm D call. Per the germline V gene, CDR1 is MDHEN and CDR2 is SYDVKM. The ends were cut back, 1 base at V and 4 bases at J, with 13 bases in the middle. The CDR3 covers 15 residues. As DNA, the CDR3 is TGTGCCAGCAGTTTATTGCGGGGATACGGCTATGGCTACACCTTC. It specifies CASSLLRGYGYGYTF.

With regard to this clone: The sample holds other DNA sequences that translate to the same CDR3. V is TRBV13 and J is TRBJ2-3; D is unresolved. Germline values: CDR1 PRHDT, CDR2 FYEKMQ (reference sequence). The CDR3 consists of 11 residues. The V gene lost 2 bases and the J gene lost 4 bases, with 1 base spanning the gap. The CDR3, as DNA: TGTGCCAGCAGCTTATCAGATACGCAGTATTTT. This translates into CASSLSDTQYF.

The CDR3 DNA is TGTGCCCGAAATGGACAGGGGACAGATACGCAGTATTTT. Residues: CARNGQGTDTQYF. V gene TRBV30 combines with J gene TRBJ2-3; 9 bases are a match to TRBD1. Germline CDR1 and CDR2: GTSNPN and SVGIG (reference sequence). The CDR3 extends over 13 amino acids. Germline trimming cut 8 bases from V and 3 bases from J; bases unmatched to any gene: 6.

The genes are TRBV6-8 and TRBJ1-6; D is perhaps TRBD1 (6 bases). This CDR3 is built from 17 residues. V gave up 0 bases and J gave up 8 bases, with 17 bases separating them. Per the germline V gene, CDR1 is MNHGY and CDR2 is SAAAGT. This CDR3 reads CASSYSKVGHPDSPLHF. CDR3 nucleotides: TGTGCCAGCAGTTACTCGAAGGTGGGACACCCTGATTCACCCCTCCACTTT.

V and J are TRBV16 and TRBJ1-5; 8 bases line up with TRBD1. The CDR3 consists of 16 residues. From germline, CDR1 is KGHSY and CDR2 FQNENV. Losses at the gene ends were 4 bases for V and 1 base for J; bases not matched to a gene: 6. CDR3 amino acids: CASSPRTGLSNQPQHF. The CDR3 nucleotides read TGTGCCAGCAGCCCCCGGACAGGGCTGAGCAATCAGCCCCAGCATTTT.

This chain joins TRBV28 and TRBJ1-3; D is ambiguous. Trimming removed 6 bases at V and 2 bases at J, with 17 bases between. This CDR3 spans 16 amino acids. Germline CDR1 and CDR2: MDHEN and SYDVKM. DNA of the CDR3: TGTGCCAGCAGGCGAACGGCGACATTCACTGGAAACACCATATATTTT. Translating it yields CASRRTATFTGNTIYF.

The chain has TRBV7-9 and TRBJ2-1, with D possibly matching TRBD2 (5 bases). V shed 5 bases and J shed 8 bases, with 19 bases lying between them. From germline, CDR1 is SEHNR and CDR2 FQNEAQ (reference sequence). The CDR3 has 15 residues. The CDR3 region is CASSVLPRTSDEQFF. CDR3 sequence (DNA): TGTGCCAGCAGCGTATTACCAAGGACTTCGGATGAGCAGTTCTTC.

The V and J genes are TRBV27 and TRBJ2-2; D is possibly TRBD1 (6 bases). Germline CDR1 MNHEY, CDR2 SMNVEV (reference sequence). V shed 5 bases and J shed 3 bases, with 22 bases lying between them. CDR3 size: 18 residues. Here the CDR3 DNA reads TGTGCCAGCAGTCTACCCGCGTCAGGGGAGATGCACACCGGGGAGCTGTTTTTT. Translation gives CASSLPASGEMHTGELFF.

This clone was counted once. V gene TRBV19 combines with J gene TRBJ1-5, with unresolved D. Germline values: CDR1 LNHDA, CDR2 SQIVND (reference sequence). The CDR3 is made up of 15 amino acids. V dropped 5 bases and J dropped 5 bases, with 16 bases sitting between them. The CDR3 nucleotides read TGTGCCAGTAGTTGGGGTCAGTCAGCCGATCAGCCCCAGCATTTT. Its protein is CASSWGQSADQPQHF.

The V gene is TRBV28, the J gene TRBJ2-7, with D tentatively TRBD1 (5 bases). Looked up from germline, CDR1 is MDHEN and CDR2 is SYDVKM. The CDR3 length is 13 residues. The ends were cut back, 2 bases at V and 3 bases at J, with 8 bases in the middle. Written as DNA, the CDR3 is TGTGCCAGCAGTTTAAGCAGGGACTACGAGCAGTACTTC. This encodes CASSLSRDYEQYF.

The CDR3 DNA sequence: TGCGCCAGCAGCCAAGGCGTTGAGCAGTTCTTC. It encodes CASSQGVEQFF. V gene TRBV4-3 combines with J gene TRBJ2-1; D is unresolved. CDR3 size: 11 residues. Germline CDR1 LGHNA, CDR2 YSLEER. Trimming left V 1 base short and J 9 bases short, with 4 bases between.

In this sample, this clone turned up a few times. V is TRBV14 and J is TRBJ1-6; no firm D call. Trimming left V 0 bases short and J 9 bases short, with 15 bases between. The CDR3 extends over 16 amino acids. The germline gives CDR1 SGHDN, CDR2 FVKESK. The CDR3 loop reads CASSQDRWAVGSPLHF. In DNA, the CDR3 is TGTGCCAGCAGCCAAGATCGGTGGGCAGTTGGTTCACCCCTCCACTTT.

The chain has TRBV4-1 and TRBJ2-1; the D is unclear. The CDR3 is 14 residues long. The V gene's germline CDR1 is MGHRA and CDR2 YSYEKL. V dropped 3 bases and J dropped 2 bases, with 8 bases sitting between them. Here the CDR3 DNA reads TGCGCCAGCAGCCACGGTGGGGCCTACAATGAGCAGTTCTTC. Translation gives CASSHGGAYNEQFF.

The genes are TRBV7-9 and TRBJ2-3; no clear D. Per germline, CDR1 SEHNR and CDR2 FQNEAQ (reference sequence). CDR3 size: 11 residues. V gave up 7 bases and J gave up 2 bases, with 4 bases separating them. The CDR3 spells CASTVTDTQYF. CDR3 DNA: TGTGCCAGCACCGTCACAGATACGCAGTATTTT.

With respect to this clone: Different DNA sequences within this sample yield the same CDR3. This sequence joins TRBV9 and TRBJ2-3; 8 bases line up with TRBD1. CDR3 length: 14 residues. The V gene end was trimmed by 2 bases and the J gene end by 1 base; junction bases not matched to a gene: 0. The germline gives CDR1 SGDLS, CDR2 YYNGEE. DNA for the CDR3: TGTGCCAGCAGCGTGGGACAGGGCACAGATACGCAGTATTTT. Translating gives CASSVGQGTDTQYF.

The chain couples TRBV9 to TRBJ2-3, with D possibly being TRBD2 (5 bases). V shed 3 bases and J shed 2 bases, with 13 bases lying between them. The CDR3 contains 15 residues. Germline assignment: CDR1 SGDLS and CDR2 YYNGEE. The CDR3 spells CASSALDWLTDTQYF. In DNA form, the CDR3 reads TGTGCCAGCAGCGCACTAGACTGGCTCACAGATACGCAGTATTTT.

The sample holds one count of this clone. The gene calls are TRBV6-5 and TRBJ2-7; no clear D. Trimming pared 2 bases from V and 0 bases from J, leaving 5 bases between. The CDR3 covers 13 residues. Germline V CDR1 and CDR2: MNHEY, SVGAGI. Written as DNA, the CDR3 is TGTGCCAGCAGTTACCAGAACTCCTACGAGCAGTACTTC. Translating gives CASSYQNSYEQYF.

The chain couples TRBV7-2 to TRBJ1-2; the D is unclear. The germline V gene encodes CDR1 SGHTA and CDR2 FQGNSA. V was clipped by 4 bases and J by 2 bases, with 8 bases between them. The CDR3 loop spans 13 amino acids. Here the CDR3 DNA reads TGTGCCAGCAGCTCCGCCCAAAACTATGGCTACACCTTC. It is translated as CASSSAQNYGYTF.

CDR3 sequence (DNA): TGTGCCAGCAGTTCAAAGGACGGAGGGTGGCCCCAGCATTTT. Amino acid sequence: CASSSKDGGWPQHF. The chain is built from TRBV28 and TRBJ1-5; the D is unclear. Trimming took off 4 bases at V and 9 bases at J, with 16 bases between the two ends. The CDR3 is made up of 14 amino acids. The germline V gene has CDR1 MDHEN and CDR2 SYDVKM.

This rearrangement joins TRBV28 to TRBJ1-5; D possibly corresponds to TRBD1 (5 bases). V was pared by 8 bases and J by 7 bases, with 21 bases between. Germline lookup yields CDR1 MDHEN and CDR2 SYDVKM. This CDR3 contains 15 residues. The CDR3 region is CASHTGGEGEQPQHF. CDR3 sequence (DNA): TGTGCCAGCCACACAGGCGGGGAAGGGGAGCAGCCCCAGCATTTT.

The rearrangement links TRBV6-5 to TRBJ2-1, with TRBD1 matching 9 bases. The trim removed 8 bases at V and 3 bases at J, leaving 2 bases unmatched. The CDR3 loop spans 13 amino acids. Germline V gene sequence: CDR1 MNHEY, CDR2 SVGAGI. This CDR3 is CASGQGFYNEQFF. The CDR3 DNA reads as TGTGCCAGCGGACAGGGGTTCTACAATGAGCAGTTCTTC.

V usage is TRBV9 and J usage is TRBJ2-1; 11 bases are shared with TRBD2. With 4 bases clipped from V and 1 base from J, the junction kept 13 bases outside the gene matches. Per the germline V gene, CDR1 is SGDLS and CDR2 is YYNGEE. This CDR3 region has 19 residues. The CDR3 loop is CASSPRWATSGSSYNEQFF. Written as DNA, the CDR3 is TGTGCCAGCAGCCCTCGTTGGGCCACTAGCGGGAGTTCCTACAATGAGCAGTTCTTC.